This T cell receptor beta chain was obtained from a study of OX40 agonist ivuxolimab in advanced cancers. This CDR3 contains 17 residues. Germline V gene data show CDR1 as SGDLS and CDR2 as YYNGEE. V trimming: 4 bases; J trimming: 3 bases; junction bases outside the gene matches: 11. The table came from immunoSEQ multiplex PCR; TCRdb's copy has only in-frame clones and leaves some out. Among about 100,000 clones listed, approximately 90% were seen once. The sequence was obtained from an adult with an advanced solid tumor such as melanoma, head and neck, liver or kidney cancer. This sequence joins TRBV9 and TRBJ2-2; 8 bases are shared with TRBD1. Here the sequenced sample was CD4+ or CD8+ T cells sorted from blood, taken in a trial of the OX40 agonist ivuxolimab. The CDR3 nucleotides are TGTGCCAGCAGCCGTCTCACCAGGGGGCGCGACACCGGGGAGCTGTTTTTT. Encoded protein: CASSRLTRGRDTGELFF.